This T cell receptor beta chain was recorded in a study of shared clonotypes between healthy human individuals. Study background: The study drew on two women and a few men aged 18 to 49 as donors.

CD4+ cell separation produced CD45RA+ naive and CD45RA-negative memory subsets. There are 15 residues in the CDR3. Trimming shortened V by 5 bases and J by 5 bases, and 16 bases separated the two germline ends. Germline V gene sequence: CDR1 SGHTA, CDR2 FQGNSA. Replicate PCRs for sorted subsets used approximately 220 ng DNA; this equaled 30,000 to 35,000 T cell genomes. Here immunoSEQ multiplex PCR was the method, and the copy in TCRdb shows in-frame clones only, minus some. Of a few million clones in the sample, more than 90% are singletons; the top ten hold around 0.15%. This clonotype was sampled from a man between 18 and 29 years old in good health. This chain uses TRBV7-2 with TRBJ2-1; no definite D call. The sequencing sample was made of naive CD4+ T cells sorted from blood. Subset defined: CD45RA+ positively selected. In DNA form, the CDR3 reads TGTGCCAGCAGCCTGACTGCCACGGGCCACAATGAGCAGTTCTTC. Translated, it gives CASSLTATGHNEQFF.